These T cell receptor beta chains were read from a single sample in a study of shared clonotypes between healthy human individuals. TCRdb keeps only in-frame clones here, not all; method: immunoSEQ multiplex PCR. The sample includes millions of clones, approximately 90% of them seen just once. The material sequenced was naive CD4+ T cells sorted from blood. The receptor source for this set is a man in his late teens or twenties in good health. CDR3s leave out the opening cysteine and the closing phenylalanine or tryptophan.

cdr3_length v_call cdr3_aa
13 TRBV10-3 AISGDRAGNQPQH
13 TRBV6-6 GEFLTGHPTDEQY
9 TRBV29-1 SVESLYGYT
11 TRBV6-1 ASRDRSTDTQY
13 TRBV5-1 ASRSRPEGRETQY
15 TRBV5-6 ASSFRTSGDSTDTQY
13 TRBV6-6 ASSYTGASNQPQH
12 TRBV2 ASRATGGAYGYT
11 TRBV9 ASSVSLHNEQF
14 TRBV2 ASRQTGTRVSGELF
15 TRBV2 ASSGTGLSSGANVLT
17 TRBV7-2 ASSLEAGTSGRKYNEQF
11 TRBV6-5 ASGSTGNQPQH
13 TRBV6-5 ASSRGQFGSYEQY
12 TRBV10-3 AITDRGQGGEQY
12 TRBV5-1 ASGTSGGLREQY
14 TRBV18 ASSPGLAGGQETQY
15 TRBV11-2 ASSLIPSSAAGNTIY
12 TRBV5-1 ASSLDSPNQPQH
12 TRBV2 ASRNSGQSYEQY
13 TRBV2 ASREGGNRDQPQH
11 TRBV5-5 ASSLGQSYEQY
11 TRBV27 ASSSKQGETQY
11 TRBV7-2 ASSPVNTGELF
13 TRBV7-8 ASSLGTSGSGEQY
13 TRBV5-1 ASSLQLVGGDTQY
13 TRBV6-6 ASSYKNPRTDTQY
13 TRBV18 ASRTQGAERETQY
8 TRBV2 ASSLYEQY
12 TRBV18 ASSDRDRGYEQY
12 TRBV9 ASSPGQGGQPQH
12 TRBV6-1 ASSLQGQRDGYT
13 TRBV4-3 ASSQALPSYNEQF
13 TRBV5-1 ASSLAVTGTSPLH
15 TRBV2 ASSAGQGLFGAGELF
16 TRBV9 ASSVESGPLLGIQPQH
14 TRBV9 ASSVGMGQKADTQY
15 TRBV10-2 ASSKTGTGGDMGELF
12 TRBV12-5 ASGWDRSTDTQY
12 TRBV19 ASSIFQGGSPLH
12 TRBV10-3 ASAGGAVADTQY
12 TRBV10-2 ASKTLAAAGELF
15 TRBV18 ASSPMGQLANTGELF
10 TRBV6-5 ASRKDSSEAF
13 TRBV14 ASRNTGYRNTEAF
12 TRBV2 ASRGGLAQETQY
13 TRBV6-1 ASSGGQVTNQPQH
12 TRBV6-5 ASTPGGAVYGYT
13 TRBV11-2 ASSPPRLGWNIQY
13 TRBV28 ASKNRDLGFYEQY
12 TRBV6-5 ASSLGQGVSPLH
13 TRBV5-1 ASSLGGGEHSPLH
12 TRBV5-4 ASSLAGSTREQY
12 TRBV5-1 ASSLAGGADTQY